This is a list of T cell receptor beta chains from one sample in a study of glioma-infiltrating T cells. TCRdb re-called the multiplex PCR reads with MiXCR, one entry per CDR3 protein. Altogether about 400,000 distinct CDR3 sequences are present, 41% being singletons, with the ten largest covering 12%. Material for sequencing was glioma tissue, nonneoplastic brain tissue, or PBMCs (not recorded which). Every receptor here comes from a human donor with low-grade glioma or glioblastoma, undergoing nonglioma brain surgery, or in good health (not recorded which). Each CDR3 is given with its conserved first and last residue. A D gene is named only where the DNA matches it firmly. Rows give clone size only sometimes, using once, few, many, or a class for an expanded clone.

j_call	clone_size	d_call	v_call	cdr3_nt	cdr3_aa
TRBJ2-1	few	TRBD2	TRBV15	TGTGCCACCAGCGGACCGGGACTAGTAAGTTCCAAAGAGCAGTTCTTC	CATSGPGLVSSKEQFF
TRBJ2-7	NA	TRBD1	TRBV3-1	TGTGCCAGCAGCCCCACCGGGACAGGGGGAAGCGAGCAGTACTTC	CASSPTGTGGSEQYF
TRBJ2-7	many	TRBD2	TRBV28	TGTGCCAGCAGGTCGGGACTAGCGGGTTCCTACGAGCAGTACTTC	CASRSGLAGSYEQYF
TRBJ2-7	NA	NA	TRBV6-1	TGTGCCAGCGGCTCATCTACTAGTCCCTACGAGCAGTACTTC	CASGSSTSPYEQYF
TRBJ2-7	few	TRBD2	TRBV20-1	TGCAGTGCTAGTGGACTAGCGGGAGTCGAGCAGTACTTC	CSASGLAGVEQYF
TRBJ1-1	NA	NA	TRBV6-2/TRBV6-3	TGTGCCAGCAATGCGGGGACCGAGGAGAGGAACACTGAAGCTTTCTTT	CASNAGTEERNTEAFF
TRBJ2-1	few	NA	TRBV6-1	TGTGCCAGCAGTGAGCGGACACGACTTAGCTCCTACAATGAGCAGTTCTTC	CASSERTRLSSYNEQFF
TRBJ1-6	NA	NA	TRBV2	TGTGCCAGCAGCCCACGACGGGGAAATTCACCCCTCCACTTT	CASSPRRGNSPLHF
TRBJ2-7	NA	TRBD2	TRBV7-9	TGTGCCAGCAGCGCCTCGGGAGGGTCGCTCCACTACGAGCAGTACTTC	CASSASGGSLHYEQYF
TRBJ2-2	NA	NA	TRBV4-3	TGCGCCAGCAGCCAAGATTGGACACCCGCGAACACCGGGGAGCTGTTTTTT	CASSQDWTPANTGELFF
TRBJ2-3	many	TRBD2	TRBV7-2	TGTGCCAGCAGCTTGCGACTAGCGGGAGTCGGTGATACGCAGTATTTT	CASSLRLAGVGDTQYF
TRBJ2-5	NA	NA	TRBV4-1	TGCGCCAGCAGCCAAGGTTCCTCTCGTGAGACCCAGTACTTC	CASSQGSSRETQYF
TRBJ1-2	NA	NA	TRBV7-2	TGTGCCAGCAGCTTTAAGTCAGGCTCTTATAACTATGGCTACACCTTC	CASSFKSGSYNYGYTF
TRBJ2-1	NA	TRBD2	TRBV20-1	TGCAGTGCTATAGCCCATGGGACTAGCGGGAGTAAGAGTCCTTGGGCTAAAGAGCAGTTCTTC	CSAIAHGTSGSKSPWAKEQFF
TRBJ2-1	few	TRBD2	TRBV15	TGTGCCACCAGCAGAGCCCCAGCGGGAGCCTACAATGAGCAGTTCTTC	CATSRAPAGAYNEQFF
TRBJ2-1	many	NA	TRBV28	TGTGCCAGCAGTTTCGTTAGGACAGTACACAATGAGCAGTTCTTC	CASSFVRTVHNEQFF
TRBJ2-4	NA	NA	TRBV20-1	TGCAGTACTAGTTTCGGGACGGTAAACATTCAGTACTTC	CSTSFGTVNIQYF
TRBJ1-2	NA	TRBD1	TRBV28	TGTGCCAGCAGATGGGGACAGAACTATGGCTACACCTTC	CASRWGQNYGYTF
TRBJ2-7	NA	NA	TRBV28	TGTTCCAGCAGTTTATGGGACAGCGGAGGGGAGCAGTACTTC	CSSSLWDSGGEQYF
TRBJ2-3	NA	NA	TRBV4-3	TGCGCCAGCAGCCAAGACCCCCAGGGCAGGGATGGCACAGATACGCAGTATTTT	CASSQDPQGRDGTDTQYF
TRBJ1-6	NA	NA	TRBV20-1	TGCGGCAGGGGCCAACCAAATTCACCCCTCCACTTT	CGRGQPNSPLHF
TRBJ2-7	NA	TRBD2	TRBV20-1	TGCAGTGCTAGAGCGTGGACTAGCGGAAGCTCCTACGAGCAGTACTTC	CSARAWTSGSSYEQYF
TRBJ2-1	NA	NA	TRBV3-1	TGTGCCAGCAGCCATTCTTGGGACGGTACCTACAATGAGCAGTTCTTC	CASSHSWDGTYNEQFF
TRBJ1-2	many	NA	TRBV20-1	TGCAGTGCTAGACAGCAGAGTGGCTACACCTTC	CSARQQSGYTF
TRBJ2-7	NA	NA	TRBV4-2	TGTGCCAGCAGGACCGAGGTAGCGGCTGGTGGCGAGCAGTACTTC	CASRTEVAAGGEQYF
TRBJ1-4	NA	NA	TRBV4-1	TGCGCCAGCGGCCAAGATGAGGGGATGAATGAAAAACTGTTTTTT	CASGQDEGMNEKLFF
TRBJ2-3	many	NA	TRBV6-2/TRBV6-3	TGTGCCAGCAGTTCGACTAGTTCATGGGCAGATACGCAGTATTTT	CASSSTSSWADTQYF
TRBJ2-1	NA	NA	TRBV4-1	TGCGCCAGCAGCCAAGATTGGAGAGAGGATGAGCAGTTCTTC	CASSQDWREDEQFF
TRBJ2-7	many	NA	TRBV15	TGTGCCACCAGCAGAGATATTTTTAGGGGTGAGCAGTACTTC	CATSRDIFRGEQYF
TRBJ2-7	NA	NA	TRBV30	TGTGCCTGGATCCCCCCAGGGGCCGGGGAGCAGTACTTC	CAWIPPGAGEQYF
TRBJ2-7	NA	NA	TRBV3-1	TGTGCCAGCAGCCAAAAGGCCAGGGAGCAGTACTTC	CASSQKAREQYF
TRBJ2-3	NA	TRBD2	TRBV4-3	TGCGCCAGCAGCCTTAGTCTAGCGGGAGTGCGAGATACGCAGTATTTT	CASSLSLAGVRDTQYF
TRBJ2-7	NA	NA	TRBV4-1	TGCGCCAGCAGCCACCGGGCGGAAGGTACCTACGAGCAGTACTTC	CASSHRAEGTYEQYF
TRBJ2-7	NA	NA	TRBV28	TGTGCCAGCAGTTCGACTAGACTTGAGCAGTACTTC	CASSSTRLEQYF
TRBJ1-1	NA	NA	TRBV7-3	TGTGCCAGCAGCATATGGGTGAACACTGAAGCTTTCTTT	CASSIWVNTEAFF
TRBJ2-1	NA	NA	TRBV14	TGTGCCAGCAGCCAAGGATCGGGTCTAGCGAACTACAATGAGCAGTTCTTC	CASSQGSGLANYNEQFF
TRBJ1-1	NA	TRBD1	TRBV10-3	TGTGCCATCAGCGTACAGGGGTCCACAGAAGCTTTCTTT	CAISVQGSTEAFF
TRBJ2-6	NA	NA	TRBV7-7	TGTGCTAGCAGCTTAGCGCCGATTAAGGAACGAGTCTCTGGGGCCAACGTCCTGACTTTC	CASSLAPIKERVSGANVLTF
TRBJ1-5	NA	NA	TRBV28	TGTGCCAGCAGGGATGAGACAGAAAACAATCAGCCCCAGCATTTT	CASRDETENNQPQHF
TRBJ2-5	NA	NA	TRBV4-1	TGCGCCAGCAGCTTCGGACGGCAGGCCGAGACCCAGTACTTC	CASSFGRQAETQYF
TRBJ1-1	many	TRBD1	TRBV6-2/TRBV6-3	TGTGCCAGCAGTTATTCCCTCAACAGGGGACTTAACACTGAAGCTTTCTTT	CASSYSLNRGLNTEAFF
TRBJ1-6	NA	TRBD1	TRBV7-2	TGTGCCAGCAGCCGGGACAGTCATAATTCACCCCTCCACTTT	CASSRDSHNSPLHF
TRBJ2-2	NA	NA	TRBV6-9	TGTGCCAGCAGTTCAAACGGGGGCGGCGGGGAGCTGTTTTTT	CASSSNGGGGELFF
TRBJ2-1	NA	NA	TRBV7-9	TGTGCCAGCAGCCTTCCCGGTAGCTCCTACAATGAGCAGTTCTTC	CASSLPGSSYNEQFF
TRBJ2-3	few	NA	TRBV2	TGTGCCAGCAGTCTCACAGCATTTGACACAGATACGCAGTATTTT	CASSLTAFDTDTQYF
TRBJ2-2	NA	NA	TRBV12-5	TGTCCTAGTGGTTTGTATAACACCGGGGAGCTGTTTTTT	CPSGLYNTGELFF
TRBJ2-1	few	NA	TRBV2	TGTGCCAGCCTTGGGAGCAGGGGAGTGACTGAGCAGTTCTTC	CASLGSRGVTEQFF
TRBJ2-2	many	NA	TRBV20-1	TGCAGTGCTAGTTCGCTTATCCGGCTGTTTTTT	CSASSLIRLFF
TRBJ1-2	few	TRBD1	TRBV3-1	TGTGCCAGCAGCCTTGGGACAGTCGAGTCGACTGGCTACACCTTC	CASSLGTVESTGYTF
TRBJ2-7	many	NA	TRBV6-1	TGTGCCAGCAGTGAATGGGGCAGGGACTCCTTC	CASSEWGRDSF
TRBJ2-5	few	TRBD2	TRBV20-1	TGCAGTGCGGGACTAGAGCACGCAGAGACCCAGTACTTC	CSAGLEHAETQYF
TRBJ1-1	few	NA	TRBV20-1	TGCAGTGCTACCCCACACACTGAAGCTTTCTTT	CSATPHTEAFF
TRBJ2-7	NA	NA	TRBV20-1	TGCAGTGCTAGTGTCACCGGGACAAACTCCTACGGGCAGTACTTC	CSASVTGTNSYGQYF
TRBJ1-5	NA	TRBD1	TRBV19	TGTGCCAGTAGTACCGCCCCGGGACAGGGTAAGCAGCCCCAGCATTTT	CASSTAPGQGKQPQHF
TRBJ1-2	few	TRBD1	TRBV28	TGTGCCAGCGGTACAGGGGCTTCGTTGGACTACACCTTC	CASGTGASLDYTF
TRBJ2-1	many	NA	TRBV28	TGTGCCAGCAGTTCGTCGGACCATCCCGACAATGAGCAGTTCTTC	CASSSSDHPDNEQFF
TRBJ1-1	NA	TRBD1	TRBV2	TGTGCCAGCAGTGATCTACAGGGGGCAGCCACTGAAGCTTTCTTT	CASSDLQGAATEAFF
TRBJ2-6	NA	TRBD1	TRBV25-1	TGTGCCAGCAGTCCGAACAGGGGTGCCTTCTCTGGGGCCAACGTCCTGACTTTC	CASSPNRGAFSGANVLTF
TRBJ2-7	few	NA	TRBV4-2	TGTGCGACCAGGTGGGAGAATTTCTACGAGCAGTACTTC	CATRWENFYEQYF